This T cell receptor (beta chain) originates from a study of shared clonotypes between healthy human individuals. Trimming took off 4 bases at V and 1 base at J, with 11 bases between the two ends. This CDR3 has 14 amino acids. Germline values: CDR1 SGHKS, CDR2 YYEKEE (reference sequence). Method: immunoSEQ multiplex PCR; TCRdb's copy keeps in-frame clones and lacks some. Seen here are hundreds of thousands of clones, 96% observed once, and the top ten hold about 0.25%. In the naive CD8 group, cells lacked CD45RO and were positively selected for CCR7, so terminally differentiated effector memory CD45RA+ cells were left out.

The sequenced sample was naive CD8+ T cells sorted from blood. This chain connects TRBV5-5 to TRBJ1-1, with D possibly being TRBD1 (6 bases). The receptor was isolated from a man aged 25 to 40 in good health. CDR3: CASSPGQPNTEAFF. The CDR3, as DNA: TGTGCCAGCAGCCCCGGACAGCCGAACACTGAAGCTTTCTTT.